Sequencing of this T cell receptor (beta chain) was carried out in a study of patients and donors after allogeneic stem cell transplantation. CDR1 is SGHRS and CDR2 is YFSETQ in the germline V gene. The CDR3 contains 15 residues. J lost 2 bases, V lost 4 bases, and 6 bases had no gene match. In TCRdb, the RT-PCR reads were re-called with MiXCR into one record per CDR3 protein. The sample carries about 110,000 distinct CDR3 sequences, roughly 37% recorded once. The sequenced material came from blood, either unsorted or a sorted T cell fraction (not recorded which). The receptor's source is a human donor who was either an allogeneic HSCT recipient or a stem cell or donor lymphocyte infusion donor (not recorded which). It is not recorded whose cells these are; they may come from a transplant donor. The chain couples TRBV5-1 to TRBJ1-2; 9 nucleotides agree with TRBD1. The CDR3 DNA is TGCGCCAGCAGCCCTGGTGGGACAGGGAACTATGGCTACACCTTC. It translates to CASSPGGTGNYGYTF.